This T cell receptor (beta chain) was sequenced in a study of T cell responses to AZD1222 COVID-19 vaccine. For the study at large: Combined were second doses at about 4 or about 12 weeks.

The study, taken as a whole, reports: Most donors were white British and more were female, and clonal diversity was possibly underestimated. Spike regions recognized by vaccine-associated CD4 TCRs spanned the protein, led by 160-218 and 743-854. After two AZD1222 doses, spike-specific TCR breadth and depth rose versus day 0.

As regards this clone: What it binds is not known.

Assay used: immunoSEQ multiplex PCR; TCRdb lists only in-frame clones, some missing. The table includes 140,000 or so clones, roughly 92% detected once. The V and J ends lost 5 bases and 6 bases respectively, with 8 bases between them. This CDR3 contains 13 residues. Germline V gene lookup returns CDR1 MNHEY and CDR2 SMNVEV (reference sequence). Sequenced material: peripheral blood, taken on day 0 of AZD1222 vaccination. The chain uses TRBV27 and TRBJ1-6; unclear D gene. The sequence came from an adult in good health. The CDR3 loop reads CASSRNPNSPLHF. Here the CDR3 DNA reads TGTGCCAGCAGTAGAAATCCTAATTCACCCCTCCACTTT.